The next 11 T cell receptor beta chains were all read from a single sample in a study of blood T cell repertoires in COVID-19. Some clones are missing from TCRdb's copy, which holds only in-frame ones; the method was immunoSEQ multiplex PCR. This sample yields under 250,000 clones, of which 82% are seen a single time; 4.7% belongs to the top ten. The specimen was peripheral blood. The receptors shown here come from an older woman with acute or convalescent COVID-19.

The rearrangement joins TRBV30 to TRBJ1-6; D uncertain. Trimming cost V 2 bases and J 6 bases, with 11 bases left between them. CDR3 length: 14 residues. Germline CDR1 is GTSNPN and CDR2 is SVGIG (reference sequence). DNA for the CDR3: TGTGCCTGGAGTTTCGGAGTGAGTAATTCACCCCTCCACTTT. This sequence encodes CAWSFGVSNSPLHF.

This clone has a single count. V usage is TRBV11-2 and J usage is TRBJ1-4, with D tentatively TRBD1 (6 bases). Germline V gives CDR1 SGHAT, CDR2 FQNNGV. The V end was cut by 1 base, the J end by 8 bases, with 8 bases between. The length of the CDR3 is 13 residues. Written as DNA, the CDR3 is TGTGCCAGCAGCTTAGGGACAGCCGAAAAACTGTTTTTT. Its translation is CASSLGTAEKLFF.

This chain joins TRBV2 and TRBJ1-1; 7 bases match TRBD1. J lost 1 base, V lost 8 bases, and 7 bases had no gene match. Germline V lookup: CDR1 SNHLY, CDR2 FYNNEI. The CDR3 has 14 residues. The chain's CDR3 is CASVGQVRNTEAFF. In DNA, the CDR3 is TGTGCCAGCGTAGGACAGGTGCGGAACACTGAAGCTTTCTTT.

V gene TRBV5-1 combines with J gene TRBJ2-2, with 7 nucleotides matching TRBD1. The CDR3 covers 15 residues. V shed 5 bases, J shed 0 bases, and the junction held 4 bases outside the gene matches. The V gene's germline CDR1 is SGHRS and CDR2 YFSETQ. This CDR3 is CASSRDRPNTGELFF. The DNA of the CDR3 is TGCGCCAGCAGTAGGGACAGACCGAACACCGGGGAGCTGTTTTTT.

The chain has TRBV5-1 and TRBJ2-1, with a weak D call TRBD2 (6 bases). This CDR3 spans 14 amino acids. V gave up 4 bases and J gave up 8 bases, with 16 bases separating them. The V gene's germline CDR1 is SGHRS and CDR2 YFSETQ. The CDR3: CASSLAGTGDEQFF. As DNA, the CDR3 is TGCGCCAGCAGCCTAGCCGGGACGGGGGATGAGCAGTTCTTC.

This rearrangement joins TRBV5-5 to TRBJ2-2, with D perhaps TRBD1 (5 bases). CDR1 and CDR2 (germline): SGHKS, YYEKEE (reference sequence). The CDR3 spans 15 residues. The V end was cut by 4 bases, the J end by 1 base, with 11 bases between. CDR3 residues: CASSADSVNTGELFF. CDR3 bases: TGTGCCAGCAGCGCCGACAGCGTGAACACCGGGGAGCTGTTTTTT. Together with reference TRBV5-5 and TRBJ2-2, the CDR3 gives the full variable domain: DAGVTQSPTHLIKTRGQQVTLRCSPISGHKSVSWYQQVLGQGPQFIFQYYEKEERGRGNFPDRFSARQFPNYSSELNVNALLLGDSALYLCASSADSVNTGELFFGEGSRLTVL.

The rearrangement joins TRBV20-1 to TRBJ2-2, with TRBD2 matching over 9 bases. The junction had 5 bases not matched to a gene; V was cut back by 3 bases and J by 6 bases. Germline V CDR1 and CDR2: DFQATT, SNEGSKA (reference sequence). This CDR3 comprises 14 residues. The CDR3 DNA reads as TGCAGTGCTAGTGCCCCTAGCGGGGCCGGGGAGCTGTTTTTT. Amino acids: CSASAPSGAGELFF.

V gene TRBV27 combines with J gene TRBJ2-1; weak D call: TRBD2 (5 bases). This CDR3 region has 17 residues. CDR1 is MNHEY, CDR2 SMNVEV, per germline (reference sequence). Trimming cost V 2 bases and J 5 bases, with 19 bases left between them. CDR3 in amino acids: CASSLNGWGADHNEQFF. CDR3 in DNA: TGTGCCAGCAGTTTAAACGGGTGGGGAGCGGACCACAATGAGCAGTTCTTC.

This sequence joins TRBV4-2 and TRBJ2-2; 9 nucleotides line up with TRBD1. The V gene's germline CDR1 is LGHNA and CDR2 YNFKEQ. Trimming at V came to 1 base and at J to 4 bases, leaving 1 base not matched to a gene. The CDR3 sequence is 15 residues long. In DNA form, the CDR3 reads TGTGCCAGCAGCCAAGGGGGACAGGGCACCGGGGAGCTGTTTTTT. This gives the protein CASSQGGQGTGELFF.

J is TRBJ1-4 and V is TRBV7-9, with no clear D. Germline CDR1 SEHNR, CDR2 FQNEAQ (reference sequence). Between the trimmed V and J ends, which lost 5 bases and 5 bases, there was a span of 9 bases. The length of the CDR3 is 13 residues. The CDR3 reads CASSVTWNEKLFF. CDR3 in DNA: TGTGCCAGCAGCGTGACATGGAATGAAAAACTGTTTTTT.

The chain links TRBV6-2 or TRBV6-3 to TRBJ1-2; D gene uncertain. The germline V and J ends were trimmed by 0 bases and 2 bases, with 7 bases remaining between them. CDR3 length: 14 residues. The germline V gene encodes CDR1 MNHEY and CDR2 SVGEGT. The CDR3 is CASSYSTLNYGYTF. In nucleotides, the CDR3 is TGTGCCAGCAGTTACTCGACACTGAACTATGGCTACACCTTC.